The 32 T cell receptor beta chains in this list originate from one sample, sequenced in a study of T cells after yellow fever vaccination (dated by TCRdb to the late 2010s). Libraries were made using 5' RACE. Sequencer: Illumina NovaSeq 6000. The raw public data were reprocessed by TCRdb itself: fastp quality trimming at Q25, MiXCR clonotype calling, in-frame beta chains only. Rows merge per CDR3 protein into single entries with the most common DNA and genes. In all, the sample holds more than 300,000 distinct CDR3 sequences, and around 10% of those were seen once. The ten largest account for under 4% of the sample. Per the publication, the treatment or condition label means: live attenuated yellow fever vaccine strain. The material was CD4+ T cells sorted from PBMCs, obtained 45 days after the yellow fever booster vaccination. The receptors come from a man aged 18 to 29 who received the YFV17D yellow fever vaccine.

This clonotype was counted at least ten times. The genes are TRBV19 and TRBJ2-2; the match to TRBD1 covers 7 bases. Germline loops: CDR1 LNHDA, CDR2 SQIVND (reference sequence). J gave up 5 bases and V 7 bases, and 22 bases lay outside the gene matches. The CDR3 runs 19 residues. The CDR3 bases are TGTGCCAGTACCGTTTTTTTGGGACAGCCTAACCGAAGGACCGGGGAGCTGTTTTTT. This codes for CASTVFLGQPNRRTGELFF.

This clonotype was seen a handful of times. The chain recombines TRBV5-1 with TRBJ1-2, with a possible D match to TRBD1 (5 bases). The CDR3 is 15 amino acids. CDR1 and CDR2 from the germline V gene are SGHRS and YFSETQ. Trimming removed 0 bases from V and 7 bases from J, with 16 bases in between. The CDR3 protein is CASSLELGVLRGYTF. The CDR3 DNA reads TGCGCCAGCAGCTTGGAATTAGGGGTTCTACGTGGCTACACCTTC. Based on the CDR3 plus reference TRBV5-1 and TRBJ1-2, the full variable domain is KAGVTQTPRYLIKTRGQQVTLSCSPISGHRSVSWYQQTPGQGLQFLFEYFSETQRNKGNFPGRFSGRQFSNSRSEMNVSTLELGDSALYLCASSLELGVLRGYTFGSGTRLTVV.

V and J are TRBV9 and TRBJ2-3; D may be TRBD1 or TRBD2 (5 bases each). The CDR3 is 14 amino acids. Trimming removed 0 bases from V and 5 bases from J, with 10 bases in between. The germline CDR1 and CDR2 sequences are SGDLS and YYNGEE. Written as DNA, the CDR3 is TGTGCCAGCAGCGTAGGAGGGGAACGAGATACGCAGTATTTT. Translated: CASSVGGERDTQYF.

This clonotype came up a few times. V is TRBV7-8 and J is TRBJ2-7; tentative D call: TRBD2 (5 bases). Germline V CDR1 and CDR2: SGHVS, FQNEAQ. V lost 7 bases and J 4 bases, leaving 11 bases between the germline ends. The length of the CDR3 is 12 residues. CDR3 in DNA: TGTGCCAGCAACGACCCGGGGTACGAGCAGTACTTC. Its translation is CASNDPGYEQYF.

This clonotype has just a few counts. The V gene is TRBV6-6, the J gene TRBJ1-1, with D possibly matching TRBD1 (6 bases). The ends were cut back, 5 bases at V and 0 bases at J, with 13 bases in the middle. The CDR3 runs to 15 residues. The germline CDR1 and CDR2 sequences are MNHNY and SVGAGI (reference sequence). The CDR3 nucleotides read TGTGCCAGCAGTGCACAGGGTTCCATGAACACTGAAGCTTTCTTT. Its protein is CASSAQGSMNTEAFF.

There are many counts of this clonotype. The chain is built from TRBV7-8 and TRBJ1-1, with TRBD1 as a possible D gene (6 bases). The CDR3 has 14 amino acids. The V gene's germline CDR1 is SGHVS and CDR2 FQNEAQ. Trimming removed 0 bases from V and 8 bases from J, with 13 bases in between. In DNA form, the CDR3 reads TGTGCCAGCAGCTTAGCCAGGGGCCGGATGGAAGCTTTCTTT. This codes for CASSLARGRMEAFF.

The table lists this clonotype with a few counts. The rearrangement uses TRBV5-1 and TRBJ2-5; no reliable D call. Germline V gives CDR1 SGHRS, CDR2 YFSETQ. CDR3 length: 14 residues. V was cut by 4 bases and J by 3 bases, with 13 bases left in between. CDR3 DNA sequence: TGCGCCAGCAGCCCCGGTGAGGTCAAAGAGACCCAGTACTTC. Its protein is CASSPGEVKETQYF.

The CDR3 DNA reads as TGTGCCAGCAGCCCACCCGGGGCCGCAAACACCATATATTTT. Translation: CASSPPGAANTIYF. The chain joins TRBV9 to TRBJ1-3; the D gene is possibly TRBD1 (5 bases). Germline V CDR1 and CDR2: SGDLS, YYNGEE. Trimming took 4 bases from V and 6 from J, leaving 14 bases between them. The CDR3 runs 14 residues.

The CDR3 region has the DNA TGCGCCAGCAGCTCATACGGGGGTAGCAATCAGCCCCAGCATTTT. As protein: CASSSYGGSNQPQHF. This chain joins TRBV5-1 and TRBJ1-5; maybe TRBD1 (5 bases). The CDR3 has 15 amino acids. Between the trimmed V and J ends, which lost 3 bases and 0 bases, there was a span of 10 bases. Germline loops: CDR1 SGHRS, CDR2 YFSETQ.

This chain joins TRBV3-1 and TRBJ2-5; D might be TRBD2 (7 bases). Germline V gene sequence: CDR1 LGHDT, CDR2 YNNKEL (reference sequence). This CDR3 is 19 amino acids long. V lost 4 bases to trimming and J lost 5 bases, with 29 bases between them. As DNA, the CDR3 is TGTGCCAGCAGCCCCCCCCCGGCCAGTCTGGGGGGGGCCGGGGAGACCCAGTACTTC. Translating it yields CASSPPPASLGGAGETQYF.

CDR3 region: CASVQTNNEKLFF. The CDR3, as DNA: TGTGCCAGTGTACAGACAAATAATGAAAAACTGTTTTTT. The J gene is TRBJ1-4, the V gene TRBV2; D gene ambiguous. V gave up 9 bases and J gave up 4 bases, with 12 bases separating them. The CDR3 has 13 amino acids. Germline CDR1 is SNHLY and CDR2 is FYNNEI.

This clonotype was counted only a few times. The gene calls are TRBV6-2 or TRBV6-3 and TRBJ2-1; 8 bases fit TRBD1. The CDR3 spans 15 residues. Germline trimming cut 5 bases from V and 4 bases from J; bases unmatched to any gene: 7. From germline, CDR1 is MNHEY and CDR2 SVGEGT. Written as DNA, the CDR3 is TGTGCCAGCAGTGAGACAGGGGTAGGATACAATGAGCAGTTCTTC. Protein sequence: CASSETGVGYNEQFF.

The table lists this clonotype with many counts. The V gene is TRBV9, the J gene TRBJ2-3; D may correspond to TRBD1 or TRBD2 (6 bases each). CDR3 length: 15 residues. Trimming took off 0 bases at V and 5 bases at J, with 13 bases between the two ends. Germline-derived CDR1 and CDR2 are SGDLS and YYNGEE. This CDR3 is CASSVVGGLEDTQYF. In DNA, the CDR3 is TGTGCCAGCAGCGTAGTGGGGGGCCTCGAAGATACGCAGTATTTT.

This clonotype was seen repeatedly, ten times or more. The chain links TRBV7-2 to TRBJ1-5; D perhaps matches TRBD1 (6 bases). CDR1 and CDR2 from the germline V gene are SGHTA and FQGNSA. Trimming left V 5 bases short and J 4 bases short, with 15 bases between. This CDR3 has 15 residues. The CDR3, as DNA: TGTGCCAGCAGCCTCCGACAGGCGACGAATCAGCCCCAGCATTTT. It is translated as CASSLRQATNQPQHF.

CDR3 region: CASSYFLGGPFYTQYF. Here the CDR3 DNA reads TGTGCCAGCAGCTACTTTTTGGGGGGGCCATTTTATACGCAGTATTTT. The chain links TRBV27 to TRBJ2-3; weak D call: TRBD2 (7 bases). With 6 bases removed from V and 7 bases from J, the gap between germline ends came to 23 bases. CDR3 length equals 16 residues. Germline loops: CDR1 MNHEY, CDR2 SMNVEV (reference sequence).

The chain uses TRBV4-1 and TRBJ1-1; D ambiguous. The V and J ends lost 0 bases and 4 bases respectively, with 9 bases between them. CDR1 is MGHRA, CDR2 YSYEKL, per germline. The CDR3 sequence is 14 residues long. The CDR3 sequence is CASSQEVEGTEAFF. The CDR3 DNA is TGCGCCAGCAGCCAAGAGGTAGAGGGCACTGAAGCTTTCTTT.

CDR3 in amino acids: CASSLRRGGRDTQYF. Written as DNA, the CDR3 is TGTGCCAGCAGCTTAAGGCGGGGGGGCCGAGATACGCAGTATTTT. The chain employs TRBV11-2 and TRBJ2-3; 9 nucleotides line up with TRBD2. Germline assignment: CDR1 SGHAT and CDR2 FQNNGV. V dropped 2 bases and J dropped 5; count of bases not matched to a gene: 5. This CDR3 region has 15 residues. Full variable domain (rest looked up from reference TRBV11-2 and TRBJ2-3): EAGVAQSPRYKIIEKRQSVAFWCNPISGHATLYWYQQILGQGPKLLIQFQNNGVVDDSQLPKDRFSAERLKGVDSTLKIQPAKLEDSAVYLCASSLRRGGRDTQYFGPGTRLTVL.

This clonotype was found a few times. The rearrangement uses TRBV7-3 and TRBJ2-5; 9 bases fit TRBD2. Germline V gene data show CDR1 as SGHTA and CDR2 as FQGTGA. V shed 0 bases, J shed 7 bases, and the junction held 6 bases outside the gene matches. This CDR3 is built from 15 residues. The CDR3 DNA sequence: TGTGCCAGCAGCTTAACGCCTAGCGGGGTCGGGACCCAGTACTTC. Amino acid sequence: CASSLTPSGVGTQYF. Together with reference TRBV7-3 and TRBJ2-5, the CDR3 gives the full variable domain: GAGVSQTPSNKVTEKGKYVELRCDPISGHTALYWYRQSLGQGPEFLIYFQGTGAADDSGLPNDRFFAVRPEGSVSTLKIQRTERGDSAVYLCASSLTPSGVGTQYFGPGTRLLVL.

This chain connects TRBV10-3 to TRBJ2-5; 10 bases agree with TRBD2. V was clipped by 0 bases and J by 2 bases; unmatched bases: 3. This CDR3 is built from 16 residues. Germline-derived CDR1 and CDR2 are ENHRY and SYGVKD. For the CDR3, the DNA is TGTGCCATCAGTGAGTCACTAGCGGGGACTCAAGAGACCCAGTACTTC. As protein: CAISESLAGTQETQYF.

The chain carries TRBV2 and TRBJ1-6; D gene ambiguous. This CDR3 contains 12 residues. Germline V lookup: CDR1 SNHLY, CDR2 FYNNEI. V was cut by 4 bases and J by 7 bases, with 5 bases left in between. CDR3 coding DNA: TGTGCCAGCAGTGTCGTGAATTCACCCCTCCACTTT. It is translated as CASSVVNSPLHF.

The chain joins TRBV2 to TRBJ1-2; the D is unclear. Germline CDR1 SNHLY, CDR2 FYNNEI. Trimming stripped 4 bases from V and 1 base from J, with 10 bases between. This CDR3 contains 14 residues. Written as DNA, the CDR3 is TGTGCCAGCAGTGTGACCCGACTTAACTATGGCTACACCTTC. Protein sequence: CASSVTRLNYGYTF.

CDR3 residues: CASSPDNLNTGELFF. CDR3 nucleotide sequence: TGTGCCAGCAGCCCGGATAACTTAAACACCGGGGAGCTGTTTTTT. The chain employs TRBV7-3 and TRBJ2-2, with D unresolved. The germline V gene encodes CDR1 SGHTA and CDR2 FQGTGA. The CDR3 has 15 residues. V was trimmed by 5 bases and J by 2 bases, leaving 12 bases between them.

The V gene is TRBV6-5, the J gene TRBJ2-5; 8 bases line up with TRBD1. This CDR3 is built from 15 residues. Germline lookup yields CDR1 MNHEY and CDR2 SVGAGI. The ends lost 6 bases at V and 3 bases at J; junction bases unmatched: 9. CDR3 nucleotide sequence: TGTGCCAGCAGCACGGGACAGGCGCTAAAAGAGACCCAGTACTTC. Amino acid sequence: CASSTGQALKETQYF.

The CDR3: CASSFAGERGYTF. In nucleotides, the CDR3 is TGTGCCAGCAGCTTTGCCGGGGAACGAGGCTACACCTTC. The rearrangement uses TRBV7-6 and TRBJ1-2; no definite D call. The CDR3 is made up of 13 amino acids. The V gene lost 3 bases and the J gene lost 8 bases, with 13 bases spanning the gap. CDR1 and CDR2 from the germline V gene are SGHVS and FNYEAQ.

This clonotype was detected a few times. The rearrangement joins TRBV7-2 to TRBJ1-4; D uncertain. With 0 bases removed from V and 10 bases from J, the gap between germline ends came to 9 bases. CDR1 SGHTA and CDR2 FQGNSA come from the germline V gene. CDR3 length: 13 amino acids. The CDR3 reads CASSLAARVKLFF. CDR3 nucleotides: TGTGCCAGCAGCTTAGCCGCGCGCGTAAAACTGTTTTTT. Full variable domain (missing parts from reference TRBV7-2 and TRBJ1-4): GAGVSQSPSNKVTEKGKDVELRCDPISGHTALYWYRQSLGQGLEFLIYFQGNSAPDKSGLPSDRFSAERTGGSVSTLTIQRTQQEDSAVYLCASSLAARVKLFFGSGTQLSVL.

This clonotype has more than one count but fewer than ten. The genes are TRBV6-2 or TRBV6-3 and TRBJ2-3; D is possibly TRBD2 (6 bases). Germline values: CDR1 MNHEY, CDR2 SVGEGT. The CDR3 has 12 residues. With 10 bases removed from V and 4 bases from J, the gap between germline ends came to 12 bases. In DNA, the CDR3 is TGTGCCACGACGGGCGGGGCAGATACGCAGTATTTT. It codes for CATTGGADTQYF.

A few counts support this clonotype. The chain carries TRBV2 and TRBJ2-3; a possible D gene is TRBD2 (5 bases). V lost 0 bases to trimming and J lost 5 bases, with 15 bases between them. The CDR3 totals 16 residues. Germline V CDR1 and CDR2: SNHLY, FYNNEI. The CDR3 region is CASSEADWLGRDTQYF. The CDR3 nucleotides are TGTGCCAGCAGTGAAGCCGACTGGCTTGGGAGAGATACGCAGTATTTT.

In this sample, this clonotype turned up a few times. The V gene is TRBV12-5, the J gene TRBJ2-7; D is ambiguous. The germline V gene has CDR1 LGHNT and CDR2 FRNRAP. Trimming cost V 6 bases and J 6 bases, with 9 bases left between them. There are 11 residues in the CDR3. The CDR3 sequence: CASGDPSEQYF. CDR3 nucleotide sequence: TGTGCTAGTGGGGATCCTAGCGAGCAGTACTTC.

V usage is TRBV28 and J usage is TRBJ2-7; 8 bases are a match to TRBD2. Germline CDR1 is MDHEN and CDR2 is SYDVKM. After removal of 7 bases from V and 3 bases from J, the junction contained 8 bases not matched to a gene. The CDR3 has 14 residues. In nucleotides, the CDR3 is TGTGCCAGCACCCCCGGGGGGGTAGGCTACGAGCAGTACGTC. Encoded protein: CASTPGGVGYEQYV.

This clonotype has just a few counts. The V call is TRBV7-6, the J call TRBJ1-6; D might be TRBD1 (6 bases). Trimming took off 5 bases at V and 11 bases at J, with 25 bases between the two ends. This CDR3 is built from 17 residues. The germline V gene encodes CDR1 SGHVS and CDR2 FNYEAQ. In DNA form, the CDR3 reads TGTGCCAGCAGCCGACTGCAGGGGCGCCAGGGTGCGGCACCCCTCCACTTT. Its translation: CASSRLQGRQGAAPLHF.

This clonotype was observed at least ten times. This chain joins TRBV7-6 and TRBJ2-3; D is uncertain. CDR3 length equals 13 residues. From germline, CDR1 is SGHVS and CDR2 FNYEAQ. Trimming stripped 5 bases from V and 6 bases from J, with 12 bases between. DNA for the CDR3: TGTGCCAGCAGCATACAGCATCCGGATACGCAGTATTTT. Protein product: CASSIQHPDTQYF.

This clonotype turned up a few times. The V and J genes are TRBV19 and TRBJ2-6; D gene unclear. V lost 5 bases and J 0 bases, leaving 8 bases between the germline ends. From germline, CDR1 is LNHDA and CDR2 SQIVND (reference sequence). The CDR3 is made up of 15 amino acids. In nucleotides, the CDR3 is TGTGCCAGTAGTGTTGTAAGCTCTGGGGCCAACGTCCTGACTTTC. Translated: CASSVVSSGANVLTF.